The 19 T cell receptor beta chains presented below share a single source sample, sequenced in a study of CD8 T cells in Susac syndrome. It was with random hexamers that roughly 0.45 to 1 ug RNA was reverse transcribed. A single record per CDR3 protein comes from TCRdb applying MiXCR to the immunoSEQ multiplex PCR reads. The table includes roughly 100,000 distinct CDR3 sequences, less than 95% detected once. Sequencing used CD8+ T cells from PBMCs. These receptors were taken from a human donor with Susac syndrome.

The rearrangement uses TRBV7-2 and TRBJ1-3; no clear D. The CDR3 extends over 15 amino acids. Germline CDR1 and CDR2: SGHTA and FQGNSA. The V end was cut by 4 bases, the J end by 0 bases, with 10 bases between. The CDR3 loop is CASSSSGASGNTIYF. CDR3 DNA: TGTGCCAGCAGCTCCAGTGGCGCCTCTGGAAACACCATATATTTT.

This chain uses TRBV2 with TRBJ1-1, with TRBD1 identical over 9 bases. CDR3 size: 13 residues. The junction had 2 bases not matched to a gene; V was cut back by 9 bases and J by 0 bases. Germline CDR1 SNHLY, CDR2 FYNNEI. CDR3 nucleotides: TGTGCCAGGAGGACAGGGGTGAACACTGAAGCTTTCTTT. Its translation is CARRTGVNTEAFF.

The rearrangement joins TRBV7-8 to TRBJ1-4, with D perhaps matching TRBD1 (6 bases). CDR3 length: 16 residues. CDR1 is SGHVS, CDR2 FQNEAQ, per germline. Trimming left V 1 base short and J 5 bases short, with 14 bases between. CDR3 nucleotide sequence: TGTGCCAGCAGCTTAGGGGGTGGGACACAGAATGAAAAACTGTTTTTT. Protein sequence: CASSLGGGTQNEKLFF.

The CDR3 spells CASSFPPGGPETQYF. The CDR3 nucleotides read TGTGCCAGCAGCTTCCCCCCTGGGGGGCCAGAGACCCAGTACTTC. The chain recombines TRBV11-2 with TRBJ2-5; D possibly matches TRBD1 or TRBD2 (6 bases each). Trimming left V 3 bases short and J 4 bases short, with 15 bases between. This CDR3 is built from 15 residues. Germline V lookup: CDR1 SGHAT, CDR2 FQNNGV.

With respect to this clonotype: One junction end does not reproduce the germline sequence, and a read error may be involved. V and J are TRBV20-1 and TRBJ2-2; maybe TRBD1 (6 bases). The germline V gene encodes CDR1 DFQATT and CDR2 SNEGSKA (reference sequence). The CDR3 covers 14 residues. CDR3: CSASLGADTRELFF. The CDR3 nucleotides read TGCAGTGCTAGTTTGGGGGCGGACACCAGGGAGCTGTTTTTT.

This rearrangement joins TRBV4-2 to TRBJ2-5; tentatively, D is TRBD2 (6 bases). The CDR3 loop spans 15 amino acids. Trimming removed 4 bases from V and 5 bases from J, with 17 bases in between. CDR1 is LGHNA and CDR2 is YNFKEQ in the germline V gene. The CDR3 is CASSPWRGESETQYF. The CDR3 DNA follows: TGTGCCAGCAGCCCCTGGCGCGGGGAATCGGAGACCCAGTACTTC.

The V gene is TRBV29-1, the J gene TRBJ2-1, with 9 nucleotides matching TRBD2. J lost 0 bases, V lost 2 bases, and 5 bases had no gene match. CDR3 length: 16 residues. The germline V gene has CDR1 SQVTM and CDR2 ANQGSEA. Written as DNA, the CDR3 is TGCAGCGTTGAATCGGCTAGCGGGGCCTCCTACAATGAGCAGTTCTTC. It specifies CSVESASGASYNEQFF.

A single count supports this clonotype. The gene calls are TRBV5-6 and TRBJ2-1; 7 nucleotides line up with TRBD1. V lost 6 bases and J lost 5; bases outside the gene matches: 8. CDR1 is SGHDT and CDR2 is YYEEEE in the germline V gene. CDR3 size: 14 residues. For the CDR3, the DNA is TGTGCCAGCACATCCGGGACAGTTAACAATGAGCAGTTCTTC. Translating gives CASTSGTVNNEQFF. Full variable domain (remainder filled in from reference TRBV5-6 and TRBJ2-1): DAGVTQSPTHLIKTRGQQVTLRCSPKSGHDTVSWYQQALGQGPQFIFQYYEEEERQRGNFPDRFSGHQFPNYSSELNVNALLLGDSALYLCASTSGTVNNEQFFGPGTRLTVL.

The chain has TRBV27 and TRBJ2-1; TRBD2 aligns across 9 bases. This CDR3 has 14 residues. The V gene's germline CDR1 is MNHEY and CDR2 SMNVEV (reference sequence). The J segment lost 7 bases and the V segment lost 5 bases, leaving 6 bases of the junction unmatched. The CDR3 region is CASSKASGVNEQFF. DNA for the CDR3: TGTGCCAGCAGTAAGGCTAGCGGGGTGAATGAGCAGTTCTTC.

The chain recombines TRBV5-6 with TRBJ2-7, with 7 bases aligning to TRBD2. After removal of 3 bases from V and 3 bases from J, the junction contained 3 bases not matched to a gene. Germline loops: CDR1 SGHDT, CDR2 YYEEEE. The CDR3 length is 13 residues. This chain's CDR3 is CASSWGGSYEQYF. CDR3 bases: TGTGCCAGCAGCTGGGGGGGGAGCTACGAGCAGTACTTC.

The chain carries TRBV27 and TRBJ2-1; the match to TRBD1 covers 7 bases. The germline V gene has CDR1 MNHEY and CDR2 SMNVEV (reference sequence). With V trimmed by 3 bases and J by 7 bases, 6 bases remained unmatched. The length of the CDR3 is 14 residues. DNA for the CDR3: TGTGCCAGCAGTTTCCTGGGACAGCAAAATGAGCAGTTCTTC. Amino acid sequence: CASSFLGQQNEQFF.

The chain employs TRBV14 and TRBJ1-1; D possibly corresponds to TRBD1 (6 bases). The V end was cut by 0 bases, the J end by 5 bases, with 16 bases between. Germline lookup yields CDR1 SGHDN and CDR2 FVKESK. This CDR3 region has 16 residues. CDR3 sequence reads: CASSQDLGGPWTEAFF. The CDR3 nucleotides read TGTGCCAGCAGCCAAGATCTCGGGGGGCCGTGGACTGAAGCTTTCTTT.

This sequence joins TRBV7-3 and TRBJ2-3; tentatively, D is TRBD1 (6 bases). The V and J ends lost 5 bases and 1 base respectively, with 10 bases between them. Germline V gene data show CDR1 as SGHTA and CDR2 as FQGTGA. The CDR3 sequence is 14 residues long. The CDR3 region has the DNA TGTGCCAGCAGCCCACAGGGCGGCACAGATACGCAGTATTTT. Its translation: CASSPQGGTDTQYF. Full variable domain (remainder filled in from reference TRBV7-3 and TRBJ2-3): GAGVSQTPSNKVTEKGKYVELRCDPISGHTALYWYRQSLGQGPEFLIYFQGTGAADDSGLPNDRFFAVRPEGSVSTLKIQRTERGDSAVYLCASSPQGGTDTQYFGPGTRLTVL.

This chain links TRBV5-1 with TRBJ2-2; 11 bases are shared with TRBD2. Germline V CDR1 and CDR2: SGHRS, YFSETQ. The ends lost 1 base at V and 0 bases at J; junction bases unmatched: 2. There are 17 residues in the CDR3. The CDR3 DNA is TGCGCCAGCAGCTTGTCTAGCGGGGGGACGAACACCGGGGAGCTGTTTTTT. Residues: CASSLSSGGTNTGELFF.

The chain combines TRBV5-1 with TRBJ2-7; D remains ambiguous. The V gene's germline CDR1 is SGHRS and CDR2 YFSETQ. The V and J ends lost 7 bases and 2 bases respectively, with 19 bases between them. There are 15 residues in the CDR3. The CDR3 is CASSPDLAYTYEQYF. Here the CDR3 DNA reads TGCGCCAGCTCCCCAGACCTCGCCTACACCTACGAGCAGTACTTC.

The chain combines TRBV15 with TRBJ2-5, with D tentatively TRBD1 or TRBD2 (5 bases each). This CDR3 comprises 15 residues. V was cut by 3 bases and J by 2 bases, with 13 bases left in between. Germline CDR1 and CDR2: LNHNV and YYDKDF (reference sequence). Written as DNA, the CDR3 is TGTGCCACCAGCAGTCTCCGTGGGGGTCAAGAGACCCAGTACTTC. As protein: CATSSLRGGQETQYF.

This chain connects TRBV9 to TRBJ1-2; a possible D gene is TRBD1 (5 bases). In germline, CDR1 is SGDLS, CDR2 YYNGEE. The CDR3 sequence is 14 residues long. V gave up 3 bases and J gave up 0 bases, with 9 bases separating them. The CDR3, as DNA: TGTGCCAGCAGCGGGCAGGGAACTAACTATGGCTACACCTTC. This translates into CASSGQGTNYGYTF.

This clonotype has a single count. V usage is TRBV6-5 and J usage is TRBJ2-3; D may be TRBD1 (6 bases). The germline CDR1 and CDR2 sequences are MNHEY and SVGAGI. The CDR3 loop spans 15 amino acids. Between the trimmed V and J ends, which lost 0 bases and 4 bases, there was a span of 11 bases. Here the CDR3 reads CASSYSKGGADTQYF. CDR3 bases: TGTGCCAGCAGTTACTCGAAAGGGGGTGCAGATACGCAGTATTTT.

The chain uses TRBV29-1 and TRBJ1-2; D is undetermined. CDR3 length equals 12 residues. The V end was cut by 0 bases, the J end by 4 bases, with 6 bases between. Germline CDR1 SQVTM, CDR2 ANQGSEA. As DNA, the CDR3 is TGCAGCGTTGAAGAGGGAGGCTATGGCTACACCTTC. Amino acids: CSVEEGGYGYTF. The full variable domain, rest sourced from reference TRBV29-1 and TRBJ1-2, is SAVISQKPSRDICQRGTSLTIQCQVDSQVTMMFWYRQQPGQSLTLIATANQGSEATYESGFVIDKFPISRPNLTFSTLTVSNMSPEDSSIYLCSVEEGGYGYTFGSGTRLTVV.